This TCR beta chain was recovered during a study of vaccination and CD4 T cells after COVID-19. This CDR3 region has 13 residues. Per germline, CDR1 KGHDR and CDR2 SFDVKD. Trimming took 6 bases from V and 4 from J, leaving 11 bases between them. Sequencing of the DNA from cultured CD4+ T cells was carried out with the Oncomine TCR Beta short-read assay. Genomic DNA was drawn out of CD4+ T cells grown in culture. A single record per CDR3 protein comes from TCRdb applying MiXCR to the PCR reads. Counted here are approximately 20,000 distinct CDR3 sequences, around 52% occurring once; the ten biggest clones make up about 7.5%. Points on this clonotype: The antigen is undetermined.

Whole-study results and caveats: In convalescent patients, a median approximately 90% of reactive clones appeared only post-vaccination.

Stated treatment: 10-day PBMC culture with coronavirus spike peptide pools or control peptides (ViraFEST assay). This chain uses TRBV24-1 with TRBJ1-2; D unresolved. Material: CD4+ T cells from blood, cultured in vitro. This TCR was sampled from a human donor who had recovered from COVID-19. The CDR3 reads CATSLEPFYGYTF. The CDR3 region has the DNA TGTGCCACCAGTTTAGAGCCATTCTATGGCTACACCTTC.